These T cell receptor beta chains were read from a single sample in a study of beta chain features in type 1 diabetes. The protocol was immunoSEQ multiplex PCR, while the TCRdb copy is restricted to in-frame clones and leaves out a portion. The top ten hold 2.6% of the sample, which has more than 95,000 clones, approximately 15% seen once. The sample comprised central memory CD4+ T cells from blood. These receptors came from a man between 18 and 35 years old with type 1 diabetes. Each CDR3 is given with its conserved first and last residue. A D gene is named only where the DNA matches it firmly. Clone size, where shown, is once, few, many, or a class for clones that have expanded.

j_call v_call d_call clone_size cdr3_nt cdr3_aa
TRBJ1-2 TRBV2 NA many TGTGCCAGCAGACGAGACGGAAGCTATGGCTACACCTTC CASRRDGSYGYTF
TRBJ2-5 TRBV7-6 NA NA TGTGCCAGCAGCTTTTACCAAGAGACCCAGTACTTC CASSFYQETQYF
TRBJ2-3 TRBV7-8 NA few TGTGCCAGCAGCCTACGGGCAGACATCACAGATACGCAGTATTTT CASSLRADITDTQYF
TRBJ2-7 TRBV9 TRBD2 NA TGTGCCAGCAGCGTAGGAACTAGCGGATTTTCCTACGAGCAGTACTTC CASSVGTSGFSYEQYF
TRBJ1-1 TRBV2 NA NA TGTGCCAGCAGTCGGGACTCAAACACTGAAGCTTTCTTT CASSRDSNTEAFF
TRBJ2-1 TRBV7-2 NA NA TGTGCCAGCAGCTTTAGAAGCGATGAGCAGTTCTTC CASSFRSDEQFF
TRBJ2-3 TRBV29-1 TRBD2 few TGCAGCGTTGAAGGGCTCGGAGGGCTAGCGGGGGGCGCTAGCACAGATACGCAGTATTTT CSVEGLGGLAGGASTDTQYF
TRBJ2-3 TRBV18 NA few TGTGCCAGCTCACCAATGGTCGGGGCTAGCACAGATACGCAGTATTTT CASSPMVGASTDTQYF
TRBJ2-3 TRBV6-5 NA few TGTGCCAGCAGTCCCCCTAGCACAGATACGCAGTATTTT CASSPPSTDTQYF
TRBJ2-7 TRBV4-2 NA NA TGTGCCAGCAGCCAAGATCTCCAAGTATACGAGCAGTACTTC CASSQDLQVYEQYF
TRBJ1-2 TRBV5-6 NA NA TGTGCCAGCAGCCCCACTTTGAACAGTAACTATGGCTACACCTTC CASSPTLNSNYGYTF
TRBJ2-5 TRBV7-2 TRBD2 few TGTGCCAGCAGGCAAGCGGGAGGGCAAGAGACCCAGTACTTC CASRQAGGQETQYF
TRBJ2-1 TRBV6-1 TRBD1 few TGTGCCAGCAGCGCGGGACAGGGCTATCCAAATGAGCAGTTCTTC CASSAGQGYPNEQFF
TRBJ2-3 TRBV7-9 NA few TGTGCCAGCAGCTCCTCCGTGGCGTTTAGCACAGATACGCAGTATTTT CASSSSVAFSTDTQYF
TRBJ1-1 TRBV30 TRBD1 few TGTGCCTGGAGTGTTCCAATTGGGACAGGGAACACTGAAGCTTTCTTT CAWSVPIGTGNTEAFF
TRBJ2-2 TRBV30 NA NA TGTGCCTGGAGTCCCCCAGACACCGGGGAGCTGTTTTTT CAWSPPDTGELFF
TRBJ2-3 TRBV18 NA NA TGTGCCAGCTCACCACGTGCGGGATCACGCACAGATACGCAGTATTTT CASSPRAGSRTDTQYF
TRBJ2-1 TRBV29-1 TRBD1 few TGCAGCGGGACAGGGTTAAAGGAGCAGTTCTTC CSGTGLKEQFF
TRBJ2-1 TRBV10-3 NA NA TGTGCCATCAGTGGATCGGACTTCAATGAGCAGTTCTTC CAISGSDFNEQFF
TRBJ2-3 TRBV30 NA NA TGTGCCTGGAGTGTTAGGGCTGATACGCAGTATTTT CAWSVRADTQYF
TRBJ2-1 TRBV5-1 TRBD2 NA TGCGCCAGCAGCCGACTAGCGGGAGTCGATGAGCAGTTCTTC CASSRLAGVDEQFF
TRBJ2-5 TRBV27 TRBD2 few TGTGCCAGCAGTTTATCCCCTAGCGGGAGGTTGGAGACCCAGTACTTC CASSLSPSGRLETQYF
TRBJ2-2 TRBV7-8 NA NA TGTGCCAGCAGCTTACAGGGCACCGGGGAGCTGTTTTTT CASSLQGTGELFF